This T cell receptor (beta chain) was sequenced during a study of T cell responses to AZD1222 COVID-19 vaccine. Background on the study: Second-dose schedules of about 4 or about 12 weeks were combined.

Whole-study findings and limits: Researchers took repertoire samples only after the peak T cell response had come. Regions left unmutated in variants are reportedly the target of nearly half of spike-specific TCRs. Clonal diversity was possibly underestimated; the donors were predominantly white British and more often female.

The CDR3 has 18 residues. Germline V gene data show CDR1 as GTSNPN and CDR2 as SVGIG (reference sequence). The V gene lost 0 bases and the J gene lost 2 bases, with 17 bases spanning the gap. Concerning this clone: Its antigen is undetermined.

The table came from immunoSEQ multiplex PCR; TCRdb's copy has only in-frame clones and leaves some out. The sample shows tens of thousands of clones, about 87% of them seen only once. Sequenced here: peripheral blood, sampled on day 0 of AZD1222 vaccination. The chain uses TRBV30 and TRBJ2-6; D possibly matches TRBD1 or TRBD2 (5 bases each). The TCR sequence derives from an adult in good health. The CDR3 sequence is CAWSVNLMRGTGANVLTF. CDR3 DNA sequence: TGTGCCTGGAGTGTTAACTTGATGAGGGGAACTGGGGCCAACGTCCTGACTTTC. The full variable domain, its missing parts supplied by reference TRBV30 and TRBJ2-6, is SQTIHQWPATLVQPVGSPLSLECTVEGTSNPNLYWYRQAAGRGLQLLFYSVGIGQISSEVPQNLSASRPQDRQFILSSKKLLLSDSGFYLCAWSVNLMRGTGANVLTFGAGSRLTVL.